The 26 T cell receptor beta chains below were found in one sample sequenced in a study of CD8 T cells in Susac syndrome. An input of 0.5 to 1 ug of RNA was subjected to reverse transcription using random hexamers. TCRdb passed the immunoSEQ multiplex PCR reads through MiXCR, listing each CDR3 protein once. This sample has some 76,000 distinct CDR3 sequences, with roughly nine tenths found just once. The sequenced material came from CD8+ T cells from PBMCs. The receptors were sampled from a human donor with multiple sclerosis.

This clonotype appeared a few times. This chain links TRBV5-4 with TRBJ2-3, with D tentatively TRBD1 or TRBD2 (5 bases each). Germline lookup yields CDR1 SGHNT and CDR2 YYREEE (reference sequence). V lost 4 bases and J 1 base, leaving 10 bases between the germline ends. This CDR3 spans 14 amino acids. The CDR3 DNA is TGTGCCAGCAGCCTAGGGACCGGCACAGATACGCAGTATTTT. It codes for CASSLGTGTDTQYF.

This chain uses TRBV5-6 with TRBJ2-7; no reliable D call. Trimming removed 4 bases at V and 5 bases at J, with 13 bases between. Looked up from germline, CDR1 is SGHDT and CDR2 is YYEEEE. The CDR3 runs to 13 residues. CDR3 residues: CASSGQITNEQYF. The DNA of the CDR3 is TGTGCCAGCAGCGGTCAGATCACCAACGAGCAGTACTTC.

The chain joins TRBV12-3 or TRBV12-4 to TRBJ2-6; no reliable D call. The V end lost 3 bases, the J end lost 0 bases, and 15 bases lay between the germline ends. This CDR3 spans 18 amino acids. The CDR3 DNA sequence: TGTGCCAGCAGTTTGTTGAATAAGGGAAACTCTGGGGCCAACGTCCTGACTTTC. It is translated as CASSLLNKGNSGANVLTF.

As for this clonotype: One end of the junction is discordant with germline, which a read error may explain. The V gene is TRBV7-7, the J gene TRBJ2-3; TRBD2 matches 7 bases. Germline loops: CDR1 SSHAT, CDR2 FNYEAQ (reference sequence). The length of the CDR3 is 15 residues. The CDR3 bases are TGTGCTAGCAGCCGCGGACTAGATTCTGGAGATACGCAGTATTTT. It is translated as CASSRGLDSGDTQYF.

The chain uses TRBV11-2 and TRBJ1-1, with D uncertain. Germline V CDR1 and CDR2: SGHAT, FQNNGV. This CDR3 comprises 15 residues. With 1 base removed from V and 0 bases from J, the gap between germline ends came to 9 bases. The CDR3 spells CASSLVYSLNTEAFF. The CDR3 DNA reads as TGTGCCAGCAGCTTAGTTTACAGCTTGAACACTGAAGCTTTCTTT.

The CDR3, as DNA: TGTGCCAGCAGTTATTCCTCAGAGTCAAGAAACATTCAGTACTTC. Its protein product is CASSYSSESRNIQYF. This chain joins TRBV6-5 and TRBJ2-4; D gene unclear. The germline CDR1 and CDR2 sequences are MNHEY and SVGAGI. This CDR3 is 15 amino acids long. Between the trimmed V and J ends, which lost 3 bases and 6 bases, there was a span of 15 bases.

This chain uses TRBV3-1 with TRBJ2-2, with 13 bases lining up with TRBD2. V was pared by 1 base and J by 7 bases, with 15 bases of the junction left unmatched. The CDR3 loop spans 20 amino acids. The germline gives CDR1 LGHDT, CDR2 YNNKEL (reference sequence). CDR3 bases: TGTGCCAGCAGCCAAGTGCAACCTGCGACTAGCGGGGGGCCGAGCGGGGAGCTGTTTTTT. It is translated as CASSQVQPATSGGPSGELFF.

The chain combines TRBV19 with TRBJ1-4; D not resolved. The V gene's germline CDR1 is LNHDA and CDR2 SQIVND (reference sequence). The CDR3 totals 15 residues. The V and J ends lost 6 bases and 7 bases respectively, with 18 bases between them. For the CDR3, the DNA is TGTGCCAGTAGCACTACCCCTGGACCGGGTGAAAAACTGTTTTTT. Protein product: CASSTTPGPGEKLFF.

This chain links TRBV4-1 with TRBJ1-5; D is perhaps TRBD1 (5 bases). This CDR3 is 16 amino acids long. V dropped 4 bases and J dropped 3 bases, with 16 bases sitting between them. Germline assignment: CDR1 MGHRA and CDR2 YSYEKL. CDR3 residues: CASSLRSGAVNQPQHF. In nucleotides, the CDR3 is TGCGCCAGCAGCCTCCGGAGTGGGGCAGTCAATCAGCCCCAGCATTTT.

V usage is TRBV25-1 and J usage is TRBJ1-3, with TRBD1 as a possible D gene (6 bases). Per germline, CDR1 MGHDK and CDR2 SYGVNS. The CDR3 spans 16 residues. Trimming took off 0 bases at V and 1 base at J, with 10 bases between the two ends. CDR3 DNA sequence: TGTGCCAGCAGTGAATACCGACAGGCATCTGGAAACACCATATATTTT. It specifies CASSEYRQASGNTIYF.

This sequence joins TRBV30 and TRBJ2-1, with 9 nucleotides matching TRBD1. Germline CDR1 reads GTSNPN; CDR2 reads SVGIG (reference sequence). The CDR3 has 13 amino acids. With V trimmed by 5 bases and J by 5 bases, 4 bases remained unmatched. The CDR3 DNA reads TGTGCCTGGGGGGGGGACAGGGACAATGAGCAGTTCTTC. Its translation: CAWGGDRDNEQFF.

This clonotype has only one observation. The chain uses TRBV5-1 and TRBJ2-1; D remains ambiguous. The V gene lost 0 bases and the J gene lost 7 bases, with 14 bases spanning the gap. The germline V gene has CDR1 SGHRS and CDR2 YFSETQ. CDR3 length: 15 residues. CDR3 sequence: CASSLGETLGNEQFF. CDR3 DNA sequence: TGCGCCAGCAGCTTGGGGGAAACTCTGGGGAATGAGCAGTTCTTC.

The chain joins TRBV27 to TRBJ1-1, with D maybe TRBD1 (6 bases). CDR1 is MNHEY, CDR2 SMNVEV, per germline (reference sequence). V lost 2 bases, J lost 1 base, and 8 bases lay in between. The CDR3 is 14 residues long. The DNA for the CDR3 is TGTGCCAGCAGTTTACAGGGGTGGAACACTGAAGCTTTCTTT. This sequence encodes CASSLQGWNTEAFF.

V gene TRBV14 combines with J gene TRBJ2-1; no firm D call. The germline V gene has CDR1 SGHDN and CDR2 FVKESK. The CDR3 runs to 15 residues. Trimming took off 0 bases at V and 3 bases at J, with 9 bases between the two ends. The CDR3 reads CASSQDLSSYNEQFF. The CDR3 nucleotides are TGTGCCAGCAGCCAAGATCTGAGTAGCTACAATGAGCAGTTCTTC. The variable domain in full, completed from reference TRBV14 and TRBJ2-1, reads EAGVTQFPSHSVIEKGQTVTLRCDPISGHDNLYWYRRVMGKEIKFLLHFVKESKQDESGMPNNRFLAERTGGTYSTLKVQPAELEDSGVYFCASSQDLSSYNEQFFGPGTRLTVL.

The V and J genes are TRBV4-1 and TRBJ2-7; TRBD1 matches 10 bases. The CDR3 has 14 amino acids. Germline V gene lookup returns CDR1 MGHRA and CDR2 YSYEKL. The junction had 4 bases not matched to a gene; V was cut back by 4 bases and J by 4 bases. The CDR3 nucleotides are TGCGCCAGCAGCCGGGACAGGGGACAATACGAGCAGTACTTC. Its translation is CASSRDRGQYEQYF.

This chain uses TRBV5-6 with TRBJ1-4; the D gene is possibly TRBD1 (5 bases). This CDR3 has 16 residues. In germline, CDR1 is SGHDT, CDR2 YYEEEE. The V and J ends lost 0 bases and 7 bases respectively, with 16 bases between them. CDR3 DNA sequence: TGTGCCAGCAGCTTGGCTGTAACGCAGGGCGGTGAAAAACTGTTTTTT. It translates to CASSLAVTQGGEKLFF.

The chain carries TRBV4-1 and TRBJ2-1; 7 nucleotides line up with TRBD2. CDR1 is MGHRA, CDR2 YSYEKL, per germline. With 0 bases clipped from V and 8 bases from J, the junction kept 4 bases outside the gene matches. The CDR3 runs 14 residues. The CDR3 here is CASSQERLAHEQFF. The DNA of the CDR3 is TGCGCCAGCAGCCAAGAGCGACTAGCCCATGAGCAGTTCTTC.

The chain recombines TRBV15 with TRBJ2-5; a weak D match, TRBD2 (6 bases). The germline gives CDR1 LNHNV, CDR2 YYDKDF (reference sequence). The CDR3 has 13 amino acids. V was trimmed by 5 bases and J by 7 bases, leaving 14 bases between them. CDR3 region: CATSGGLEGTQYF. The CDR3 bases are TGTGCCACCAGCGGGGGACTGGAGGGGACCCAGTACTTC.

Only one count was recorded for this clonotype. The chain employs TRBV11-2 and TRBJ2-7; 9 bases are a match to TRBD1. CDR3 length: 14 amino acids. J was trimmed by 0 bases and V by 5 bases; bases with no gene match: 2. CDR1 SGHAT and CDR2 FQNNGV come from the germline V gene. The DNA for the CDR3 is TGTGCCAGCAGCCACAGGGGGCCCTCCTACGAGCAGTACTTC. As protein: CASSHRGPSYEQYF.

V and J are TRBV14 and TRBJ2-7; 7 bases map to TRBD1. This CDR3 region has 13 residues. CDR1 SGHDN and CDR2 FVKESK come from the germline V gene. J was trimmed by 4 bases and V by 9 bases; bases with no gene match: 9. CDR3 amino acids: CASRRDSSYEQYF. The CDR3 region has the DNA TGTGCCAGTCGCCGGGACAGTTCGTACGAGCAGTACTTC.

The chain recombines TRBV6-2 or TRBV6-3 with TRBJ2-1; D is ambiguous. The CDR3 has 12 amino acids. The V gene's germline CDR1 is MNHEY and CDR2 SVGEGT. The germline V and J ends were trimmed by 0 bases and 3 bases, with 0 bases remaining between them. The CDR3: CASSYSYNEQFF. The CDR3 nucleotides are TGTGCCAGCAGTTACTCCTACAATGAGCAGTTCTTC.

This chain uses TRBV6-5 with TRBJ2-2, with unresolved D. CDR1 and CDR2 (germline): MNHEY, SVGAGI. V dropped 6 bases and J dropped 1 base, with 6 bases sitting between them. The CDR3 sequence is 13 residues long. DNA for the CDR3: TGTGCCAGCAGCCCAGTGAACACCGGGGAGCTGTTTTTT. It is translated as CASSPVNTGELFF.

V usage is TRBV20-1 and J usage is TRBJ2-1; D might be TRBD1 (5 bases). This CDR3 is built from 14 residues. Deletions cut 5 bases from V and 6 bases from J, with 17 bases between. Germline V gene lookup returns CDR1 DFQATT and CDR2 SNEGSKA (reference sequence). The CDR3 nucleotides read TGCAGTGCTGGTGGGGCAGGGTTGGTCAATGAGCAGTTCTTC. Protein product: CSAGGAGLVNEQFF.

The V call is TRBV20-1, the J call TRBJ2-7; D is perhaps TRBD2 (5 bases). The germline V and J ends were trimmed by 1 base and 3 bases, with 10 bases remaining between them. This CDR3 has 13 amino acids. Germline CDR1 and CDR2: DFQATT and SNEGSKA (reference sequence). For the CDR3, the DNA is TGCAGTGCTAGAGTCGCCGGACTCTACGAGCAGTACTTC. Translating gives CSARVAGLYEQYF.

This clonotype was found once. CDR3 DNA: TGTGCCAGCAGTGTCTACAGGGGAGCCCAGACTGAAGCTTTCTTT. Translated: CASSVYRGAQTEAFF. This chain joins TRBV6-1 and TRBJ1-1; 7 bases fit TRBD1. Germline loops: CDR1 MNHNS, CDR2 SASEGT. V lost 4 bases, J lost 5 bases, and 10 bases stayed unmatched. This CDR3 has 15 amino acids.

The CDR3 DNA reads TGTGCCAGCAGTTTATATGGCGGGGGGTACAATGAGCAGTTCTTC. This sequence encodes CASSLYGGGYNEQFF. The chain is built from TRBV12-3 or TRBV12-4 and TRBJ2-1, with 8 bases fitting TRBD2. V dropped 2 bases and J dropped 4; count of bases not matched to a gene: 4. This CDR3 is built from 15 residues.